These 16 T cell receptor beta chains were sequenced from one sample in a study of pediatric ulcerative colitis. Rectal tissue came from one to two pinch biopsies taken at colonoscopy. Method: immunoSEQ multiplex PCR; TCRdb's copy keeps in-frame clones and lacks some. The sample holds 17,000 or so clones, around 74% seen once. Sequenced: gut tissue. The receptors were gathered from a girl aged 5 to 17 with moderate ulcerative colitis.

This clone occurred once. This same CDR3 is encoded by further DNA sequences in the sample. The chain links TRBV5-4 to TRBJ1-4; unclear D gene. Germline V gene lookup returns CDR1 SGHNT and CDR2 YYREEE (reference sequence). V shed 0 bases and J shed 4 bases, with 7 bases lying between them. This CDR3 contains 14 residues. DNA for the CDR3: TGTGCCAGCAGCTTGGACAGCGATAATGAAAAACTGTTTTTT. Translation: CASSLDSDNEKLFF.

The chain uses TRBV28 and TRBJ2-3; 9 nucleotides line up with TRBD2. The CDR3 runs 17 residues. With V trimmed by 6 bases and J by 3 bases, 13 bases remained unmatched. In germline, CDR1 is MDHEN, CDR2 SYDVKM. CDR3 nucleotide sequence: TGTGCCAGCAGCCGCGTTACCAGCGGGAGGATTACAGATACGCAGTATTTT. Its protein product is CASSRVTSGRITDTQYF.

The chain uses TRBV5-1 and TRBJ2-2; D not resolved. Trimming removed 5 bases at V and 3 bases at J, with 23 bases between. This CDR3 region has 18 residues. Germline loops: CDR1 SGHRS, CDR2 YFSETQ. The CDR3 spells CASRRSDATPRDTGELFF. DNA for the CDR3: TGCGCCAGCAGGAGGTCTGATGCGACCCCACGTGACACCGGGGAGCTGTTTTTT.

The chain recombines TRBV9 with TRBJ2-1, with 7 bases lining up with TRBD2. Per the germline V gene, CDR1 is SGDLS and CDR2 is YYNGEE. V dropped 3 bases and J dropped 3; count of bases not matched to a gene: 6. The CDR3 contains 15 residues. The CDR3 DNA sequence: TGTGCCAGCAGCGAGGGTTCTAGCGGCTACAATGAGCAGTTCTTC. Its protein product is CASSEGSSGYNEQFF.

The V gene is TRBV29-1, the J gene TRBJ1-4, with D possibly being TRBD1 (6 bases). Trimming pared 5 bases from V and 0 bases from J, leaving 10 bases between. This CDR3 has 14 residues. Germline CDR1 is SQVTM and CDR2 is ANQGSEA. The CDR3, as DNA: TGCAGCGTTTTACAGGGCGCAACTAATGAAAAACTGTTTTTT. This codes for CSVLQGATNEKLFF.

Here the CDR3 DNA reads TGTGCCAGCCGGGGACAGCTGAACACTGAAGCTTTCTTT. Its protein is CASRGQLNTEAFF. This rearrangement joins TRBV7-8 to TRBJ1-1; the match to TRBD1 covers 7 bases. Germline V gene data show CDR1 as SGHVS and CDR2 as FQNEAQ. V lost 8 bases and J lost 0; bases outside the gene matches: 3. CDR3 length equals 13 residues.

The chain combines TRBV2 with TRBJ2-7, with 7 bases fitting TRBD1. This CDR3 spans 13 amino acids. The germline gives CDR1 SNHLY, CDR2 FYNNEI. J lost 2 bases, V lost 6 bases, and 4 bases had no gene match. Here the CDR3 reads CASRNRGPYEQYF. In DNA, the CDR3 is TGTGCCAGCAGAAACAGGGGTCCCTACGAGCAGTACTTC.

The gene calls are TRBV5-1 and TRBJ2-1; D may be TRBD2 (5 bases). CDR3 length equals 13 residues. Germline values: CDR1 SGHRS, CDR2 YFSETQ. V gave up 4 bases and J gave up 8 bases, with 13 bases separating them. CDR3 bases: TGCGCCAGCAGCCTGGACTCCCCGGATGAGCAGTTCTTC. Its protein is CASSLDSPDEQFF.

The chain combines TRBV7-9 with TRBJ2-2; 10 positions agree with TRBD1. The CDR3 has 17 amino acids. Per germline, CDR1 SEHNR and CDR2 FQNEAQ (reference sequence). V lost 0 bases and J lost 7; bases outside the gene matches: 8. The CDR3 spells CASSLALDRGLIGELFF. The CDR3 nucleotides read TGTGCCAGCAGCTTAGCGCTCGACAGGGGGCTTATCGGGGAGCTGTTTTTT.

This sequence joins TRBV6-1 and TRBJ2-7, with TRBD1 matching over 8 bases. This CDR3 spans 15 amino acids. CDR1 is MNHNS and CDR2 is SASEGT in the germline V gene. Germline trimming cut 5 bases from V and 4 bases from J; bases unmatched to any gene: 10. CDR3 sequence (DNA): TGTGCCAGCAGTATAGAGGGACAGGACGTTTACGAGCAGTACTTC. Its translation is CASSIEGQDVYEQYF.

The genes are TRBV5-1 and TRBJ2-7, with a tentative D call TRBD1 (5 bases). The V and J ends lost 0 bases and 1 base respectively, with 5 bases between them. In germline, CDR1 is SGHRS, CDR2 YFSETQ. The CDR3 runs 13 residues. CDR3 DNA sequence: TGCGCCAGCAGCTTGGACAGGTCCTACGAGCAGTACTTC. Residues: CASSLDRSYEQYF.

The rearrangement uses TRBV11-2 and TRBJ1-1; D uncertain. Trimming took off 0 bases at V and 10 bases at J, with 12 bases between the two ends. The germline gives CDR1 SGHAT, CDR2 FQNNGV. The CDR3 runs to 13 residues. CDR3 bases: TGTGCCAGCAGCTTAGAGTCGAGCTCGGGAGCTTTCTTT. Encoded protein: CASSLESSSGAFF.

For the CDR3, the DNA is TGTGCCAGCAGCGGGAGTAGCGGGACTGGGGAGCAGTACTTC. Protein: CASSGSSGTGEQYF. The chain joins TRBV13 to TRBJ2-7, with TRBD2 matching over 8 bases. V shed 5 bases and J 7 bases; nucleotides not matched to a gene: 10. The CDR3 sequence is 14 residues long. Germline loops: CDR1 PRHDT, CDR2 FYEKMQ (reference sequence).

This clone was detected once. CDR3 sequence: CATVTGTNTGELFF. DNA of the CDR3: TGTGCCACCGTGACAGGGACGAACACCGGGGAGCTGTTTTTT. The chain couples TRBV6-1 to TRBJ2-2, with 7 bases identical to TRBD1. CDR3 length equals 14 residues. Germline loops: CDR1 MNHNS, CDR2 SASEGT. V shed 10 bases, J shed 0 bases, and the junction held 5 bases outside the gene matches.

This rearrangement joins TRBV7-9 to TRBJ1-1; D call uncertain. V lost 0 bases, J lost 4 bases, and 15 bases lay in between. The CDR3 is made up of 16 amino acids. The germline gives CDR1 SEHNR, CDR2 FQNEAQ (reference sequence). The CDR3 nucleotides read TGTGCCAGCAGCTTAGCGCAGATGGTTGAGGGCACTGAAGCTTTCTTT. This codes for CASSLAQMVEGTEAFF.

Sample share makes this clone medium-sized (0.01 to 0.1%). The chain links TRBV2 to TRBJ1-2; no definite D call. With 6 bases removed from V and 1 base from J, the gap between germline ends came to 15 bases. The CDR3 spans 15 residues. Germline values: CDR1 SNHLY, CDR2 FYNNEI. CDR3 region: CASSLYSPNNYGYTF. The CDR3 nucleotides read TGTGCCAGCAGCCTCTACAGCCCCAATAACTATGGCTACACCTTC.